This T cell receptor beta chain appears in the sequencing data of a study of Graves' ophthalmopathy and Graves' hyperthyroidism. The overall study: Hyperthyroidism was considered stable when no ophthalmopathy appeared within 18 months of follow-up. Study-wide results and limits: The majority of expanded thyroid clonotypes above 0.001 frequency also occurred in blood.

TCR beta CDR3 regions were amplified from RNA transcripts. Amplification began with first-round RT-PCR using HTBI primers, then second-round multiplex PCR was performed. TCRdb analysed the multiplex PCR reads with MiXCR anew, one entry per CDR3 protein. The sample lists some 1.1 million distinct CDR3 sequences, about two fifths seen once, with 11% in the top ten. Exclusion covered patients with other autoimmune diseases or uncontrolled infections (as well as pregnancy or lactation). Orbital computed tomography, thyroid ultrasound, TRAb, serum thyroxine and clinical symptoms formed the basis of diagnosis. The CDR3 extends over 14 amino acids. From germline, CDR1 is MNHEY and CDR2 SVGAGI. Trimming cost V 6 bases and J 1 base; bases outside gene matches: 6. In its sample, this clonotype was seen a few times. Its antigen is not identified.

This chain joins TRBV6-5 and TRBJ2-7; TRBD1 matches 7 bases. The sequencing input was peripheral blood or thyroid tissue (not recorded which). The receptor's source is an adult man with Graves' hyperthyroidism. The CDR3 reads CASSRQGYSYEQYF. For the CDR3, the DNA is TGTGCCAGCAGCAGACAGGGATATTCCTACGAGCAGTACTTC.